The 22 T cell receptor beta chains in this list originate from one sample, sequenced in a study of vaccination and CD4 T cells after COVID-19. The treatment denotes: roughly ten-day PBMC culture with coronavirus spike peptide pools or control peptides (ViraFEST assay). Sequence data for DNA of cultured CD4+ T cells were generated by the Oncomine TCR Beta short-read assay. MiXCR was run by TCRdb on the PCR reads, yielding one entry per CDR3 protein. The data hold approximately 1,500 distinct CDR3 sequences, with about 73% observed a single time. Their antigens are not known. Specimen: CD4+ T cells from blood, cultured in vitro, collected after SARS-CoV-2 vaccination. These receptors came from a human donor who had recovered from COVID-19.

This clonotype has just a few counts. The chain employs TRBV2 and TRBJ2-1; 11 positions agree with TRBD2. This CDR3 contains 14 residues. Germline CDR1 SNHLY, CDR2 FYNNEI. Trimming removed 5 bases from V and 3 bases from J; junction bases left unmatched: 0. CDR3 bases: TGTGCCAGCAGTACTAGCGGGAGCTACAATGAGCAGTTCTTC. Protein: CASSTSGSYNEQFF.

There are a few counts of this clonotype. The chain carries TRBV6-2 or TRBV6-3 and TRBJ1-1; D perhaps matches TRBD1 (5 bases). Germline V gene lookup returns CDR1 MNHEY and CDR2 SVGEGT. The CDR3 is 15 residues long. V was trimmed by 5 bases and J by 0 bases, leaving 13 bases between them. CDR3 sequence reads: CASSDQGVVNTEAFF. Written as DNA, the CDR3 is TGTGCCAGCAGTGATCAGGGCGTTGTGAACACTGAAGCTTTCTTT.

The rearrangement links TRBV20-1 to TRBJ1-3, with D hard to call. V lost 1 base and J lost 0, with 10 bases in between. The CDR3 is 15 residues long. Looked up from germline, CDR1 is DFQATT and CDR2 is SNEGSKA (reference sequence). As DNA, the CDR3 is TGCAGTGCTAGAGTAGATGGGGTCTCTGGAAACACCATATATTTT. It specifies CSARVDGVSGNTIYF.

This chain uses TRBV20-1 with TRBJ2-5, with 10 bases matching TRBD2. V was pared by 4 bases and J by 7 bases, with 15 bases of the junction left unmatched. The CDR3 is 16 amino acids. The V gene's germline CDR1 is DFQATT and CDR2 SNEGSKA (reference sequence). CDR3 region: CSATLDSGGILRTQYF. The CDR3 bases are TGCAGTGCTACCCTGGATAGCGGGGGGATCCTTAGGACCCAGTACTTC.

The CDR3 region is CASSYPSGANYEQYF. The CDR3 coding sequence is TGTGCCAGCAGCTACCCCAGCGGGGCTAACTACGAGCAGTACTTC. The chain employs TRBV5-6 and TRBJ2-7; 7 positions match TRBD2. Looked up from germline, CDR1 is SGHDT and CDR2 is YYEEEE. Losses at the gene ends were 3 bases for V and 3 bases for J; bases not matched to a gene: 9. The CDR3 has 15 residues.

The CDR3 protein is CASSLEANTEAFF. DNA of the CDR3: TGTGCCAGCAGCTTAGAGGCGAACACTGAAGCTTTCTTT. V usage is TRBV7-8 and J usage is TRBJ1-1, with D unresolved. This CDR3 is built from 13 residues. Germline-derived CDR1 and CDR2 are SGHVS and FQNEAQ. Trimming shortened V by 1 base and J by 1 base, and 4 bases separated the two germline ends. The variable domain in full, with the rest retrieved from reference TRBV7-8 and TRBJ1-1, is GAGVSQSPRYKVAKRGQDVALRCDPISGHVSLFWYQQALGQGPEFLTYFQNEAQLDKSGLPSDRFFAERPEGSVSTLKIQRTQQEDSAVYLCASSLEANTEAFFGQGTRLTVV.

V is TRBV28 and J is TRBJ1-1; D ambiguous. Germline CDR1 MDHEN, CDR2 SYDVKM. Trimming took 1 base from V and 5 from J, leaving 5 bases between them. The CDR3 is 12 residues long. In DNA, the CDR3 is TGTGCCAGCAGTTTATTAGAAACTGAAGCTTTCTTT. It yields the protein CASSLLETEAFF.

The chain couples TRBV6-1 to TRBJ1-2; no firm D call. Between the trimmed V and J ends, which lost 6 bases and 8 bases, there was a span of 16 bases. Germline values: CDR1 MNHNS, CDR2 SASEGT. The CDR3 has 13 amino acids. In nucleotides, the CDR3 is TGTGCCAGCAGAGCCTCCCCCAGTCGGGGCTACACCTTC. Amino acid sequence: CASRASPSRGYTF.

In its sample, this clonotype ranks as hyperexpanded. The chain uses TRBV2 and TRBJ1-5; TRBD1 agrees at 8 bases. The J segment lost 6 bases and the V segment lost 4 bases, leaving 8 bases of the junction unmatched. The CDR3 runs to 15 residues. Per germline, CDR1 SNHLY and CDR2 FYNNEI. CDR3 residues: CASSAGTGRPQPQHF. The CDR3 DNA reads TGTGCCAGCAGTGCCGGGACAGGCCGCCCTCAGCCCCAGCATTTT.

This rearrangement joins TRBV7-2 to TRBJ1-1; TRBD1 is a possible D gene (5 bases). V lost 2 bases and J lost 5, with 12 bases in between. There are 14 residues in the CDR3. The germline CDR1 and CDR2 sequences are SGHTA and FQGNSA. The CDR3 DNA reads TGTGCCAGCAGCTTAATGGGGCCGGGGACTGAAGCTTTCTTT. It codes for CASSLMGPGTEAFF.

The CDR3 DNA reads as TGTGCCAGCAATGGGGATATGAACACTGAAGCTTTCTTT. Amino acids: CASNGDMNTEAFF. V usage is TRBV2 and J usage is TRBJ1-1; no clear D. Germline loops: CDR1 SNHLY, CDR2 FYNNEI. Trimming cost V 7 bases and J 0 bases, with 9 bases left between them. This CDR3 is 13 amino acids long.

The chain joins TRBV6-2 or TRBV6-3 to TRBJ1-2; 9 bases are shared with TRBD1. CDR3 size: 14 residues. Unmatched junction bases numbered 7, after V lost 6 bases and J lost 5 bases. Germline V gene sequence: CDR1 MNHEY, CDR2 SVGEGT. CDR3 nucleotide sequence: TGTGCCAGCAGACTGGACAGGGGAGAATATGGCTACACCTTC. Translating it yields CASRLDRGEYGYTF.

This chain joins TRBV6-1 and TRBJ2-2, with D possibly being TRBD1 or TRBD2 (5 bases each). V was shortened by 4 bases and J by 7 bases, with 16 bases between the two germline ends. The length of the CDR3 is 15 residues. The germline CDR1 and CDR2 sequences are MNHNS and SASEGT. CDR3 DNA: TGTGCCAGCAGTGGATCTAGGGGAGTAAGCGGGGAGCTGTTTTTT. Protein sequence: CASSGSRGVSGELFF.

This clonotype has just a few counts. The chain is built from TRBV2 and TRBJ2-7, with a weak D call TRBD2 (6 bases). Germline-derived CDR1 and CDR2 are SNHLY and FYNNEI. Trimming cost V 1 base and J 3 bases, with 10 bases left between them. This CDR3 spans 14 amino acids. The CDR3, as DNA: TGTGCCAGCAGTGAAGACGGCGGGGTCTACGAGCAGTACTTC. Translated, it gives CASSEDGGVYEQYF. Combining the CDR3 with reference TRBV2 and TRBJ2-7 gives the whole variable domain EPEVTQTPSHQVTQMGQEVILRCVPISNHLYFYWYRQILGQKVEFLVSFYNNEISEKSEIFDDQFSVERPDGSNFTLKIRSTKLEDSAMYFCASSEDGGVYEQYFGPGTRLTVT.

The sample holds a few counts of this clonotype. This chain uses TRBV19 with TRBJ1-6; D is perhaps TRBD1 (6 bases). Germline CDR1 is LNHDA and CDR2 is SQIVND (reference sequence). The CDR3 extends over 15 amino acids. Trimming pared 5 bases from V and 4 bases from J, leaving 12 bases between. In DNA form, the CDR3 reads TGTGCCAGTAGTGTGGCAGGGGATTATAATTCACCCCTCCACTTT. Amino acids: CASSVAGDYNSPLHF. Drawing the rest from reference TRBV19 and TRBJ1-6, the complete variable domain is DGGITQSPKYLFRKEGQNVTLSCEQNLNHDAMYWYRQDPGQGLRLIYYSQIVNDFQKGDIAEGYSVSREKKESFPLTVTSAQKNPTAFYLCASSVAGDYNSPLHFGNGTRLTVT.

The V gene is TRBV6-1, the J gene TRBJ1-2, with 7 bases lining up with TRBD1. Germline V gene data show CDR1 as MNHNS and CDR2 as SASEGT. V shed 2 bases and J 7 bases; nucleotides not matched to a gene: 10. The CDR3 is 15 amino acids. The CDR3 is CASSELRGGGGGYTF. In DNA form, the CDR3 reads TGTGCCAGCAGTGAACTAAGAGGGGGCGGAGGTGGCTACACCTTC.

There are a few counts of this clonotype. This chain connects TRBV6-2 or TRBV6-3 to TRBJ1-1; D ambiguous. Germline CDR1 reads MNHEY; CDR2 reads SVGEGT. This CDR3 region has 15 residues. With 5 bases removed from V and 1 base from J, the gap between germline ends came to 14 bases. CDR3 in amino acids: CASSPYWTKNTEAFF. CDR3 nucleotides: TGTGCCAGCAGTCCCTATTGGACGAAGAACACTGAAGCTTTCTTT.

This clonotype has just a few counts. V is TRBV21-1 and J is TRBJ2-3; the table's D gene call, TRBD1, was not cross checked with the DNA. TRBV21-1 is flagged as a pseudogene. This CDR3 region has 17 residues. CDR3 sequence reads: CASRPIHTLGTTDTQYF. In DNA, the CDR3 is TGTGCCAGCAGGCCCATTCATACCCTGGGCACCACAGATACGCAGTATTTT.

The chain joins TRBV7-8 to TRBJ1-2; D unclear. V was trimmed by 2 bases and J by 4 bases, leaving 11 bases between them. There are 14 residues in the CDR3. Germline-derived CDR1 and CDR2 are SGHVS and FQNEAQ. CDR3 nucleotides: TGTGCCAGCAGCTTATCAACGGGCTCCTATGGCTACACCTTC. Encoded protein: CASSLSTGSYGYTF.

The rearrangement links TRBV27 to TRBJ2-2; 9 bases line up with TRBD2. The ends lost 6 bases at V and 6 bases at J; junction bases unmatched: 11. Per the germline V gene, CDR1 is MNHEY and CDR2 is SMNVEV (reference sequence). The CDR3 is 16 residues long. CDR3 DNA: TGTGCCAGCAGGGGGGCGGGAGGGTTCGTAGCCGGGGAGCTGTTTTTT. Amino acid sequence: CASRGAGGFVAGELFF.

This rearrangement joins TRBV27 to TRBJ2-3; TRBD1 agrees at 7 bases. The V gene's germline CDR1 is MNHEY and CDR2 SMNVEV (reference sequence). Trimming at V came to 5 bases and at J to 8 bases, leaving 1 base not matched to a gene. The CDR3 has 11 residues. The CDR3 coding sequence is TGTGCCAGCAGTCAGGGGGTTACGCAGTATTTT. Translating gives CASSQGVTQYF.

J is TRBJ1-1 and V is TRBV30, with D maybe TRBD1 (5 bases). This CDR3 has 12 residues. V shed 1 base and J shed 6 bases, with 9 bases lying between them. Germline CDR1 reads GTSNPN; CDR2 reads SVGIG (reference sequence). The CDR3 loop is CAWSGIGAEAFF. The CDR3 DNA is TGTGCCTGGAGTGGTATAGGGGCTGAAGCTTTCTTT.